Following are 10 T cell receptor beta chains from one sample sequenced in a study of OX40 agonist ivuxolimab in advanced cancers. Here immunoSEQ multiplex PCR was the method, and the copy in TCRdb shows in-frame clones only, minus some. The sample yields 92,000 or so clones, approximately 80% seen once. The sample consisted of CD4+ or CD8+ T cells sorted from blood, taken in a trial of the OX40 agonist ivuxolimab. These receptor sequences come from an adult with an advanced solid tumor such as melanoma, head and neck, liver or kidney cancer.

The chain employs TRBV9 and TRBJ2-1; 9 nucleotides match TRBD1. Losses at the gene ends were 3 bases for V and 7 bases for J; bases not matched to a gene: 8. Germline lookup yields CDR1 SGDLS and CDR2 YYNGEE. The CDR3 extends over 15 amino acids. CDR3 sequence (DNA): TGTGCCAGCAGCGCCCTACCTGGACAGGGGAATGAGCAGTTCTTC. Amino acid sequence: CASSALPGQGNEQFF.

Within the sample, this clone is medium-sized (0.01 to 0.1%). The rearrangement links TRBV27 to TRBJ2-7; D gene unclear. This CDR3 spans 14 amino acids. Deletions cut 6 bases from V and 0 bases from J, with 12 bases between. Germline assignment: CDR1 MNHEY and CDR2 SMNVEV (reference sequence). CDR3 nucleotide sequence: TGTGCCAGCAGCCCTGACCAAACCTCCTACGAGCAGTACTTC. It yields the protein CASSPDQTSYEQYF.

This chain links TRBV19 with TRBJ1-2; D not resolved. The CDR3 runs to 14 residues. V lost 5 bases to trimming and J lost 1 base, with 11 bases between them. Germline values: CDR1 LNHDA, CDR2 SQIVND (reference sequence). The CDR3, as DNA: TGTGCCAGTAGTCTGATGCAGGTTAACTATGGCTACACCTTC. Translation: CASSLMQVNYGYTF.

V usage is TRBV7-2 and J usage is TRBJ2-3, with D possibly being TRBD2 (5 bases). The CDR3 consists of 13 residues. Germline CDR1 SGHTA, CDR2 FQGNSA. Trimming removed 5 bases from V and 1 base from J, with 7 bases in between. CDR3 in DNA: TGTGCCAGCAGCCTCGGGGGCACAGATACGCAGTATTTT. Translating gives CASSLGGTDTQYF.

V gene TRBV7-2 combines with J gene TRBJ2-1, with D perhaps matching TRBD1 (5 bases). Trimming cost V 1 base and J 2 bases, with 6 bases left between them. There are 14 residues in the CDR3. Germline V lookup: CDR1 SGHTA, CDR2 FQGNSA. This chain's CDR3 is CASSLGTPYNEQFF. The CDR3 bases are TGTGCCAGCAGCTTAGGGACACCCTACAATGAGCAGTTCTTC.

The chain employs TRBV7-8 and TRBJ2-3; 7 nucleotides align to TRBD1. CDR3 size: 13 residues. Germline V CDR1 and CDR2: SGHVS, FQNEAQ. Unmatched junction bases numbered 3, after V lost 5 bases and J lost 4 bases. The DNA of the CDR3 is TGTGCCAGCAGCCCGACAGGGCCAGATACGCAGTATTTT. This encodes CASSPTGPDTQYF.

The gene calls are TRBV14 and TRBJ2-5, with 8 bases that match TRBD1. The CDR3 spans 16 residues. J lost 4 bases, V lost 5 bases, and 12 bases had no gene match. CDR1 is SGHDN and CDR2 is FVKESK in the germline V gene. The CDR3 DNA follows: TGTGCCAGCAGCTTTCTCGGACAGGGAAGCCGAGAGACCCAGTACTTC. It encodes CASSFLGQGSRETQYF.

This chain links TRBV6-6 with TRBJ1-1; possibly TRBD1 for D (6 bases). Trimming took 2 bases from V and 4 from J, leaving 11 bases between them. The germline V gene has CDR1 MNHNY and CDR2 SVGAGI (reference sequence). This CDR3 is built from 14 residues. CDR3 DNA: TGTGCCAGCAGTTACGGGGGCGTCAGCACTGAAGCTTTCTTT. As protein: CASSYGGVSTEAFF.

The CDR3 DNA reads TGTGCCAGCAGTACCGGGACTAGCATTCAAGAGACCCAGTACTTC. As protein: CASSTGTSIQETQYF. The V gene is TRBV27, the J gene TRBJ2-5; TRBD2 agrees at 9 bases. Germline V gives CDR1 MNHEY, CDR2 SMNVEV (reference sequence). The CDR3 has 15 residues. V gave up 5 bases and J gave up 2 bases; unmatched junction bases: 6.

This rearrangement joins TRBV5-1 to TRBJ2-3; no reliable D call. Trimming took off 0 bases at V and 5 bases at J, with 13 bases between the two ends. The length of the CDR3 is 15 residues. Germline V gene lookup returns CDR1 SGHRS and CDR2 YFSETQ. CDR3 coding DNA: TGCGCCAGCAGCTTGGTGTGGGGTACAGAAGATACGCAGTATTTT. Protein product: CASSLVWGTEDTQYF.